The 27 T cell receptor beta chains reported below all come from one sample, sequenced in a study of human T cells and chemical hapten exposure. TCRdb independently ran MiXCR on the 5' RACE reads; one entry per CDR3 protein. Among tens of thousands of distinct CDR3 sequences listed, about 8% were seen once. Researchers extracted total RNA from unfractionated whole blood. The receptor set was obtained from a male donor in good health.

This clonotype occurred many times. The chain carries TRBV6-4 and TRBJ2-5; TRBD2 matches at 7 bases. Trimming at V came to 3 bases and at J to 1 base, leaving 5 bases not matched to a gene. The germline V gene encodes CDR1 MRHNA and CDR2 SNTAGT. The CDR3 has 15 residues. The CDR3 reads CASSEVAGTQETQYF. For the CDR3, the DNA is TGTGCCAGCAGTGAAGTAGCGGGTACCCAAGAGACCCAGTACTTC.

This clonotype was seen repeatedly, ten times or more. The chain uses TRBV7-6 and TRBJ2-7, with D possibly TRBD2 on 5 matching bases. The V gene's germline CDR1 is SGHVS and CDR2 FNYEAQ. V lost 1 base and J 0 bases, leaving 10 bases between the germline ends. The CDR3 is made up of 15 amino acids. The CDR3 bases are TGTGCCAGCAGCTTAGTGAGGGCTAACTCCTACGAGCAGTACTTC. Translated, it gives CASSLVRANSYEQYF.

This clonotype came up a few times. This sequence joins TRBV4-1 and TRBJ2-1; 9 bases line up with TRBD1. This CDR3 spans 15 amino acids. The junction had 8 bases not matched to a gene; V was cut back by 5 bases and J by 6 bases. Germline loops: CDR1 MGHRA, CDR2 YSYEKL. CDR3 region: CASSGQGLPPNEQFF. DNA of the CDR3: TGCGCCAGCAGCGGACAGGGGCTCCCTCCCAATGAGCAGTTCTTC.

The gene calls are TRBV5-4 and TRBJ2-1; D is possibly TRBD1 or TRBD2 (5 bases each). Germline loops: CDR1 SGHNT, CDR2 YYREEE (reference sequence). Trimming removed 3 bases at V and 8 bases at J, with 9 bases between. This CDR3 is built from 12 residues. CDR3 coding DNA: TGTGCCAGCAGCTACCGGGACCATGAGCAGTTCTTC. Translating it yields CASSYRDHEQFF.

In its sample, this clonotype was seen many times. The chain couples TRBV7-8 to TRBJ2-1; TRBD2 matches at 14 bases. CDR1 and CDR2 from the germline V gene are SGHVS and FQNEAQ. J lost 9 bases, V lost 5 bases, and 6 bases had no gene match. There are 15 residues in the CDR3. This CDR3 is CASSQGLAGGGEQFF. In DNA form, the CDR3 reads TGTGCCAGCAGCCAAGGACTAGCGGGAGGTGGTGAGCAGTTCTTC.

This clonotype has only a few counts. This chain joins TRBV27 and TRBJ1-4, with TRBD1 matching 7 bases. This CDR3 has 15 residues. CDR1 and CDR2 from the germline V gene are MNHEY and SMNVEV (reference sequence). V shed 4 bases, J shed 11 bases, and the junction held 13 bases outside the gene matches. Here the CDR3 reads CASSSYAGTAYKLFF. The CDR3 coding sequence is TGTGCCAGCAGTTCTTACGCCGGGACAGCTTACAAACTGTTTTTT.

This clonotype was seen more than once but under ten times. The genes are TRBV18 and TRBJ2-5, with D unclear. Per germline, CDR1 KGHSH and CDR2 LQKENI. CDR3 length: 13 residues. The V and J ends lost 3 bases and 3 bases respectively, with 8 bases between them. CDR3 in DNA: TGTGCCAGCTCACCGAAACGGGAAGAGACCCAGTACTTC. Translated: CASSPKREETQYF.

In its sample, this clonotype was seen many times. The chain combines TRBV10-2 with TRBJ2-7; D not resolved. Germline CDR1 reads WSHSY; CDR2 reads SAAADI. The CDR3 spans 15 residues. V was pared by 3 bases and J by 0 bases, with 12 bases between. The CDR3 here is CASSEVRSTSYEQYF. DNA for the CDR3: TGCGCCAGCAGTGAAGTACGGAGTACCTCCTACGAGCAGTACTTC.

The chain combines TRBV29-1 with TRBJ1-1; possibly TRBD1 for D (5 bases). Germline assignment: CDR1 SQVTM and CDR2 ANQGSEA. The length of the CDR3 is 14 residues. V was trimmed by 4 bases and J by 5 bases, leaving 17 bases between them. CDR3 region: CSVGGGTRRTEAFF. CDR3 bases: TGCAGCGTTGGGGGGGGTACCCGTCGGACTGAAGCTTTCTTT. The full variable domain, with the rest looked up from reference TRBV29-1 and TRBJ1-1, is SAVISQKPSRDICQRGTSLTIQCQVDSQVTMMFWYRQQPGQSLTLIATANQGSEATYESGFVIDKFPISRPNLTFSTLTVSNMSPEDSSIYLCSVGGGTRRTEAFFGQGTRLTVV.

This clonotype was seen at least ten times. The CDR3 protein is CASSLGLTGTANTEAFF. The DNA for the CDR3 is TGCGCCAGCAGCTTGGGCCTAACCGGGACAGCAAACACTGAAGCTTTCTTT. V usage is TRBV5-1 and J usage is TRBJ1-1; TRBD1 aligns across 7 bases. Germline assignment: CDR1 SGHRS and CDR2 YFSETQ. CDR3 length equals 17 residues. J gave up 2 bases and V 0 bases, and 10 bases lay outside the gene matches.

The rearrangement links TRBV3-1 to TRBJ1-4; perhaps TRBD1 as D (6 bases). Trimming left V 4 bases short and J 2 bases short, with 11 bases between. This CDR3 comprises 15 residues. From germline, CDR1 is LGHDT and CDR2 YNNKEL (reference sequence). The CDR3 coding sequence is TGTGCCAGCAGCCCCGACAGGAGTACTAATGAAAAACTGTTTTTT. Protein product: CASSPDRSTNEKLFF.

This rearrangement joins TRBV3-1 to TRBJ1-2; TRBD1 matches at 9 bases. Germline assignment: CDR1 LGHDT and CDR2 YNNKEL (reference sequence). V was pared by 0 bases and J by 5 bases, with 7 bases of the junction left unmatched. The CDR3 length is 16 residues. CDR3 amino acids: CASSQDAGQGKYGYTF. The CDR3 region has the DNA TGTGCCAGCAGCCAAGACGCCGGACAGGGGAAATATGGCTACACCTTC.

The CDR3, as DNA: TGTGCCAGCAGCCGACGGACAGGCGACGATACGCAGTATTTT. Encoded protein: CASSRRTGDDTQYF. The chain joins TRBV28 to TRBJ2-3; 7 nucleotides match TRBD1. The CDR3 covers 14 residues. The J segment lost 6 bases and the V segment lost 6 bases, leaving 9 bases of the junction unmatched. In germline, CDR1 is MDHEN, CDR2 SYDVKM.

CDR3 nucleotides: TGTGCCAGCAGGCCCACAGGGGGCGACCCCTACGAGCAGTACTTC. Translating it yields CASRPTGGDPYEQYF. The chain couples TRBV2 to TRBJ2-7, with 9 bases aligning to TRBD1. Trimming at V came to 6 bases and at J to 2 bases, leaving 8 bases not matched to a gene. The length of the CDR3 is 15 residues. Germline-derived CDR1 and CDR2 are SNHLY and FYNNEI.

The chain carries TRBV27 and TRBJ2-6, with 8 bases identical to TRBD1. The J segment lost 0 bases and the V segment lost 4 bases, leaving 8 bases of the junction unmatched. This CDR3 comprises 18 residues. Germline V gives CDR1 MNHEY, CDR2 SMNVEV (reference sequence). CDR3 amino acids: CASSSLQGVLSGANVLTF. The CDR3 nucleotides are TGTGCCAGCAGTTCTTTACAGGGGGTGCTCTCTGGGGCCAACGTCCTGACTTTC. The entire variable domain, with the rest obtained from reference TRBV27 and TRBJ2-6, is as follows: EAQVTQNPRYLITVTGKKLTVTCSQNMNHEYMSWYRQDPGLGLRQIYYSMNVEVTDKGDVPEGYKVSRKEKRNFPLILESPSPNQTSLYFCASSSLQGVLSGANVLTFGAGSRLTVL.

This clonotype came up a few times. V usage is TRBV7-2 and J usage is TRBJ1-2; TRBD1 agrees at 9 bases. The CDR3 sequence is 19 residues long. J was trimmed by 4 bases and V by 0 bases; bases with no gene match: 15. Germline loops: CDR1 SGHTA, CDR2 FQGNSA. The CDR3 loop reads CASSLALSGTGLLSYGYTF. Written as DNA, the CDR3 is TGTGCCAGCAGCTTAGCGCTAAGCGGGACAGGGCTTTTGAGCTATGGCTACACCTTC. Combining the CDR3 with reference TRBV7-2 and TRBJ1-2 gives the whole variable domain GAGVSQSPSNKVTEKGKDVELRCDPISGHTALYWYRQSLGQGLEFLIYFQGNSAPDKSGLPSDRFSAERTGGSVSTLTIQRTQQEDSAVYLCASSLALSGTGLLSYGYTFGSGTRLTVV.

In regard to this clonotype: This could be a read error, since a much larger clone is one nucleotide away. V gene TRBV20-1 combines with J gene TRBJ1-5; D possibly corresponds to TRBD1 (6 bases). Per germline, CDR1 DFQATT and CDR2 SNEGSKA (reference sequence). Trimming shortened V by 5 bases and J by 4 bases, and 9 bases separated the two germline ends. This CDR3 spans 12 amino acids. DNA of the CDR3: TGCAGTGCTGGGACACAGAATCAGCCCCAGCATTTT. Translated, it gives CSAGTQNQPQHF.

About this clonotype: A clone one base away is much larger, so this may be a read error. This chain uses TRBV6-1 with TRBJ2-5; D remains ambiguous. V lost 2 bases, J lost 9 bases, and 16 bases lay in between. CDR1 is MNHNS and CDR2 is SASEGT in the germline V gene. The CDR3 is made up of 14 amino acids. CDR3 sequence (DNA): TGTGCCAGCAGTGAAACGCTTGGCCCTTCGGCCCAGTACTTC. This codes for CASSETLGPSAQYF.

This clonotype was counted many times. V gene TRBV7-2 combines with J gene TRBJ2-2, with D perhaps matching TRBD2 (5 bases). Germline-derived CDR1 and CDR2 are SGHTA and FQGNSA. Trimming stripped 5 bases from V and 3 bases from J, with 22 bases between. This CDR3 has 18 amino acids. The CDR3 nucleotides are TGTGCCAGCAGCCCCCCTCCCCCGACAAAGCGGTACACCGGGGAGCTGTTTTTT. Protein: CASSPPPPTKRYTGELFF.

As for this clonotype: This clone may be a read error of a much larger clone one base away. The rearrangement joins TRBV27 to TRBJ2-2; D not certain. V shed 6 bases and J shed 8 bases, with 16 bases lying between them. Germline V CDR1 and CDR2: MNHEY, SMNVEV (reference sequence). The CDR3 is 14 amino acids. The CDR3 protein is CASSLARVPGELFF. The CDR3 bases are TGTGCCAGCAGCTTGGCAAGGGTTCCTGGGGAGCTGTTTTTT.

The CDR3 loop is CASEPTSGASTDTQYF. DNA of the CDR3: TGTGCCAGCGAGCCAACTAGCGGGGCCAGCACAGATACGCAGTATTTT. The V gene is TRBV7-9, the J gene TRBJ2-3; TRBD2 matches at 10 bases. CDR1 is SEHNR and CDR2 is FQNEAQ in the germline V gene (reference sequence). Germline trimming cut 8 bases from V and 0 bases from J; bases unmatched to any gene: 8. The CDR3 length is 16 residues.

This clonotype has more than one count but fewer than ten. V gene TRBV29-1 combines with J gene TRBJ2-3; 9 bases line up with TRBD2. V shed 6 bases and J 0 bases; nucleotides not matched to a gene: 10. This CDR3 is 16 amino acids long. From germline, CDR1 is SQVTM and CDR2 ANQGSEA. For the CDR3, the DNA is TGCAGCGTAAAAGGGGCGGGAGGGGCGAGCACAGATACGCAGTATTTT. It specifies CSVKGAGGASTDTQYF.

This clonotype was seen many times. V and J are TRBV6-5 and TRBJ1-6; unclear D gene. The CDR3 extends over 15 amino acids. Per germline, CDR1 MNHEY and CDR2 SVGAGI. Between the trimmed V and J ends, which lost 4 bases and 0 bases, there was a span of 7 bases. CDR3 protein: CASSFLGSYNSPLHF. The CDR3 DNA sequence: TGTGCCAGCAGTTTCTTAGGCTCCTATAATTCACCCCTCCACTTT.

The J gene is TRBJ1-1, the V gene TRBV7-8; maybe TRBD1 (5 bases). The CDR3 has 13 amino acids. The V end lost 1 base, the J end lost 7 bases, and 10 bases lay between the germline ends. CDR1 is SGHVS, CDR2 FQNEAQ, per germline. The DNA for the CDR3 is TGTGCCAGCAGCTTAGAACAGGCCTATGAAGCTTTCTTT. This sequence encodes CASSLEQAYEAFF.

This clonotype was found a few times. The V and J genes are TRBV12-3 or TRBV12-4 and TRBJ2-2; 12 nucleotides align to TRBD1. J lost 5 bases, V lost 6 bases, and 4 bases had no gene match. The CDR3 consists of 15 residues. The CDR3 region has the DNA TGTGCCAGCAGGGGACAGGGGGCGCGGACCGGGGAGCTGTTTTTT. This encodes CASRGQGARTGELFF.

This clonotype was counted at least ten times. The chain is built from TRBV18 and TRBJ2-7; 9 nucleotides align to TRBD2. CDR3 size: 15 residues. Trimming took 5 bases from V and 2 from J; bases not matched to a gene: 7. Germline V lookup: CDR1 KGHSH, CDR2 LQKENI. The CDR3 here is CASSGYAGGAYEQYF. CDR3 nucleotides: TGTGCCAGCTCAGGGTACGCGGGAGGGGCCTACGAGCAGTACTTC.

The rearrangement links TRBV9 to TRBJ1-2; D unresolved. This CDR3 is built from 11 residues. Germline-derived CDR1 and CDR2 are SGDLS and YYNGEE. Trimming shortened V by 5 bases and J by 8 bases, and 10 bases separated the two germline ends. CDR3 in amino acids: CASRGPGGYTF. CDR3 in DNA: TGTGCCAGCAGGGGCCCGGGGGGCTACACCTTC.